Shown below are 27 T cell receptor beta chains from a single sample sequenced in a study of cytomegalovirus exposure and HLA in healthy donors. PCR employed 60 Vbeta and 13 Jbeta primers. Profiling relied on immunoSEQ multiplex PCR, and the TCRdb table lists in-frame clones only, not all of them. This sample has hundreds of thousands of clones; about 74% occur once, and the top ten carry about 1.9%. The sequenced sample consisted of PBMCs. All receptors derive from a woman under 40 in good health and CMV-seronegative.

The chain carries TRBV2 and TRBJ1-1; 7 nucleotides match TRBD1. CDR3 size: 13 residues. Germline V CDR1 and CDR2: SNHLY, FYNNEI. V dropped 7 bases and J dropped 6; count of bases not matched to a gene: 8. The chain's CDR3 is CASTPTRGAEAFF. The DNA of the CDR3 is TGTGCCAGCACCCCAACCAGGGGGGCTGAAGCTTTCTTT. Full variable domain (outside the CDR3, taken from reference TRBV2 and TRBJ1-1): EPEVTQTPSHQVTQMGQEVILRCVPISNHLYFYWYRQILGQKVEFLVSFYNNEISEKSEIFDDQFSVERPDGSNFTLKIRSTKLEDSAMYFCASTPTRGAEAFFGQGTRLTVV.

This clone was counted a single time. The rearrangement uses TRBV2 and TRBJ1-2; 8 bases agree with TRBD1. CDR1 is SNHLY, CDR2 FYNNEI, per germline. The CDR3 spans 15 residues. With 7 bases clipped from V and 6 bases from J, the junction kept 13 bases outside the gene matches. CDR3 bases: TGTGCCAGCATCCATTCCGACAGGGGTACAGATGGCTACACCTTC. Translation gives CASIHSDRGTDGYTF.

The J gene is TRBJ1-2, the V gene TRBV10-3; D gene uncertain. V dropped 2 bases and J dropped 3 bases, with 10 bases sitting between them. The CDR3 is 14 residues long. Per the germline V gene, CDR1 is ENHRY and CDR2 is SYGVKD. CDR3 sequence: CAISERPEDYGYTF. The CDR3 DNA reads TGTGCCATCAGTGAGCGCCCGGAGGACTATGGCTACACCTTC.

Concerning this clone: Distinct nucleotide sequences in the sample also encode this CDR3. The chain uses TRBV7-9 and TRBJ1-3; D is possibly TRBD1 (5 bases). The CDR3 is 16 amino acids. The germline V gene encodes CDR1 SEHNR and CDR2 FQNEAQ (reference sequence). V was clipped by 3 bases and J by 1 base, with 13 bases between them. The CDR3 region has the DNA TGTGCCAGCAGCTTGGGGCAGGGACTGTCTGGAAACACCATATATTTT. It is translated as CASSLGQGLSGNTIYF.

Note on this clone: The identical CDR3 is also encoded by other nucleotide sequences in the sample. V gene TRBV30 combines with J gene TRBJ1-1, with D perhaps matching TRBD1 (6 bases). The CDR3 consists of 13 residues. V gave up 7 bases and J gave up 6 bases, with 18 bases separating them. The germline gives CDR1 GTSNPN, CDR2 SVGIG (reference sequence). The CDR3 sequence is CALDRSRGAEAFF. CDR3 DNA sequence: TGTGCCTTGGATAGATCCAGGGGCGCTGAAGCTTTCTTT.

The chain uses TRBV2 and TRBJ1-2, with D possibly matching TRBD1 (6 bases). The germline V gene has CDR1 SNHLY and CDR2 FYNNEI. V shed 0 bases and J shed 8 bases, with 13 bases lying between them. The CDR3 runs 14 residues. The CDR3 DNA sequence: TGTGCCAGCAGTGAAGCCAGGGGTAGCGGGGGCTACACCTTC. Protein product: CASSEARGSGGYTF.

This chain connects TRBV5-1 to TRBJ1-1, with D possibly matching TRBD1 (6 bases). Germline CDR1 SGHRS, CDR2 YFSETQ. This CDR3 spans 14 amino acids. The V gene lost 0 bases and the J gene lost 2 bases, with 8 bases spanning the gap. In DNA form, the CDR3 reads TGCGCCAGCAGCTTGGAAGGGGGAAACACTGAAGCTTTCTTT. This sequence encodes CASSLEGGNTEAFF.

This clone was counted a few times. The CDR3 DNA sequence: TGTGCCAGCAGCCCAGGACAGGGGGCCAACGTCCTGACTTTC. Protein: CASSPGQGANVLTF. The gene calls are TRBV5-5 and TRBJ2-6, with D maybe TRBD1 (6 bases). Germline CDR1 reads SGHKS; CDR2 reads YYEKEE (reference sequence). The CDR3 sequence is 14 residues long. Trimming took off 4 bases at V and 4 bases at J, with 9 bases between the two ends.

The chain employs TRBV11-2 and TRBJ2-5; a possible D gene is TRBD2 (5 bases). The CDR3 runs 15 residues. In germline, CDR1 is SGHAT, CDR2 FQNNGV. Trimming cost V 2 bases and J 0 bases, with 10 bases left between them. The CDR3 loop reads CASSLPAAYQETQYF. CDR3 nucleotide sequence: TGTGCCAGCAGCTTACCAGCGGCTTACCAAGAGACCCAGTACTTC.

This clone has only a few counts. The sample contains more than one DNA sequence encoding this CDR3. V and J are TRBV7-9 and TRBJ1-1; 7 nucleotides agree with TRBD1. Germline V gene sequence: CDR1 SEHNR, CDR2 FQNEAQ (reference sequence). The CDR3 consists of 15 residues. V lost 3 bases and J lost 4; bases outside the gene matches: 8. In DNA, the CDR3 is TGTGCCAGCAGCTTGGAAGGACAGGTTTCCACTGAAGCTTTCTTT. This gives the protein CASSLEGQVSTEAFF.

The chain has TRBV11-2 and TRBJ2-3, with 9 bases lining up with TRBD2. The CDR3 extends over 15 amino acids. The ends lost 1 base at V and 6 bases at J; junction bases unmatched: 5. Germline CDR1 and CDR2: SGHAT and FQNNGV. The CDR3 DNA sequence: TGTGCCAGCAGCTTAGGGGCTAGCGGGGCGGATACGCAGTATTTT. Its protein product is CASSLGASGADTQYF.

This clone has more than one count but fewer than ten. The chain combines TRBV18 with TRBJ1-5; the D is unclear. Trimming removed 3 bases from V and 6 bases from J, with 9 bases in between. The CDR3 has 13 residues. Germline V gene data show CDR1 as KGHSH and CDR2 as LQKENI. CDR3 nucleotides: TGTGCCAGCTCACCGGAGGGTTCTCAGCCCCAGCATTTT. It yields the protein CASSPEGSQPQHF.

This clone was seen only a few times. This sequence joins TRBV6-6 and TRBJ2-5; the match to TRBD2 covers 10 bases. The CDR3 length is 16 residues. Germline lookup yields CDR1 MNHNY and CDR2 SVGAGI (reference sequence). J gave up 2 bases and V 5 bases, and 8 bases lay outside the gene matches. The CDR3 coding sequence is TGTGCCAGCAGTGGTTTTCAGCGGGGGGGTCAAGAGACCCAGTACTTC. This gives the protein CASSGFQRGGQETQYF.

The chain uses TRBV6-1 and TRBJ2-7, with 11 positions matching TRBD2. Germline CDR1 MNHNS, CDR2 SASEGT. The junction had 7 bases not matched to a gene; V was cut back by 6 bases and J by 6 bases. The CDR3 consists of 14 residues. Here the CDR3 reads CASSLAGGPSEQYF. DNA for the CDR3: TGTGCCAGCAGCTTAGCGGGAGGGCCATCCGAGCAGTACTTC.

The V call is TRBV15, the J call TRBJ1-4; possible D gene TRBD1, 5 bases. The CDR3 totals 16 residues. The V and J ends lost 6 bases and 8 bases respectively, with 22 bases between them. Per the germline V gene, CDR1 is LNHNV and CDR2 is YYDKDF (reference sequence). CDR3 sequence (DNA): TGTGCCACCAGTATTACTCAGGGTAATCACGGAGAAAAACTGTTTTTT. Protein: CATSITQGNHGEKLFF.

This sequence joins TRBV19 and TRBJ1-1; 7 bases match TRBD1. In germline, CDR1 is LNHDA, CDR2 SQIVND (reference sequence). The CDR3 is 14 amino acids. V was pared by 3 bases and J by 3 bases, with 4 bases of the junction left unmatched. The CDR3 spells CASSIQGVDTEAFF. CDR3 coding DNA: TGTGCCAGTAGTATCCAGGGGGTCGACACTGAAGCTTTCTTT.

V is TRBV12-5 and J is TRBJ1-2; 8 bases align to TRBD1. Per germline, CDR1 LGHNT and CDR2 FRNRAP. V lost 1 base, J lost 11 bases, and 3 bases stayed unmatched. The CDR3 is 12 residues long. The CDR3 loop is CASGLGTGRYTF. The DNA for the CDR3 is TGTGCTAGTGGTTTGGGGACAGGGCGTTACACCTTC. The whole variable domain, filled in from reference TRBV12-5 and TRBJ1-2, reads DARVTQTPRHKVTEMGQEVTMRCQPILGHNTVFWYRQTMMQGLELLAYFRNRAPLDDSGMPKDRFSAEMPDATLATLKIQPSEPRDSAVYFCASGLGTGRYTFGSGTRLTVV.

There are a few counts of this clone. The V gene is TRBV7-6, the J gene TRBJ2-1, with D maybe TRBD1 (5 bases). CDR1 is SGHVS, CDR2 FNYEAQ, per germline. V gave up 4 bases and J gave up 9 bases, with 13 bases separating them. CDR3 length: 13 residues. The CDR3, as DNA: TGTGCCAGCAGCTCAACCCAAAGGGGTGAGCAGTTCTTC. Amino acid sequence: CASSSTQRGEQFF.

Here the CDR3 reads CASSPDWAPQETQYF. DNA of the CDR3: TGTGCCAGCAGCCCGGACTGGGCCCCCCAAGAGACCCAGTACTTC. This chain connects TRBV4-2 to TRBJ2-5; D may be TRBD2 (5 bases). This CDR3 comprises 15 residues. Trimming shortened V by 4 bases and J by 1 base, and 13 bases separated the two germline ends. Germline V gives CDR1 LGHNA, CDR2 YNFKEQ.

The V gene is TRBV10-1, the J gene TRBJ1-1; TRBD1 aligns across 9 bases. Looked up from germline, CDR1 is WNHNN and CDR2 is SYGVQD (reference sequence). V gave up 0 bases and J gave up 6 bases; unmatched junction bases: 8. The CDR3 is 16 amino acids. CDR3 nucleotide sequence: TGCGCCAGCAGTGAGTCCGCCGGGACAGGGAGCTCTGAAGCTTTCTTT. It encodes CASSESAGTGSSEAFF.

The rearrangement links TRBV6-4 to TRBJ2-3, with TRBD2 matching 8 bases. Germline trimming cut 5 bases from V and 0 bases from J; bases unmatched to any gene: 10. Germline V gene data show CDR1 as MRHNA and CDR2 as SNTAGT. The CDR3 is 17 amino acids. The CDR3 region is CASSRGSGGASTDTQYF. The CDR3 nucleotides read TGTGCCAGCAGTCGGGGAAGCGGGGGCGCTAGCACAGATACGCAGTATTTT.

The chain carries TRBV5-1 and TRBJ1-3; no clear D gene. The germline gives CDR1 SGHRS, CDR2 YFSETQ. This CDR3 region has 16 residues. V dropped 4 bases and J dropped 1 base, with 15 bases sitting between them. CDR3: CASSLSMATSGNTIYF. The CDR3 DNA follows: TGCGCCAGCAGCCTATCAATGGCGACATCTGGAAACACCATATATTTT. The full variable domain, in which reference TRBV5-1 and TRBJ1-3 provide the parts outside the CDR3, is KAGVTQTPRYLIKTRGQQVTLSCSPISGHRSVSWYQQTPGQGLQFLFEYFSETQRNKGNFPGRFSGRQFSNSRSEMNVSTLELGDSALYLCASSLSMATSGNTIYFGEGSWLTVV.

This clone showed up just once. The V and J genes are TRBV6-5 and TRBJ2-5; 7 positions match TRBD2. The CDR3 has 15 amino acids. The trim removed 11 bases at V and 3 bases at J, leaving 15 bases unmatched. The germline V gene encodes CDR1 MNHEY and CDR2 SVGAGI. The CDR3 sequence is CASDGRNRGEETQYF. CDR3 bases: TGTGCCTCAGATGGACGGAATCGGGGGGAAGAGACCCAGTACTTC.

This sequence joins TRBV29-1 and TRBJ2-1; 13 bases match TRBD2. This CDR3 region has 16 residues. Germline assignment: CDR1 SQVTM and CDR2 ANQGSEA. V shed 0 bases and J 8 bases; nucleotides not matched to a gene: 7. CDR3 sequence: CSVEEETSGRYHEQFF. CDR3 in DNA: TGCAGCGTTGAAGAGGAGACTAGCGGGAGGTACCATGAGCAGTTCTTC.

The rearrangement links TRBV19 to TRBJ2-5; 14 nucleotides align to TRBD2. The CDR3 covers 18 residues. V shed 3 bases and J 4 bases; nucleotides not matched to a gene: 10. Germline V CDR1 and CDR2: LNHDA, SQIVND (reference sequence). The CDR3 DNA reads TGTGCCAGTAGTATTATGACCGGGACTAGCGGGAGAGGAGAGACCCAGTACTTC. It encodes CASSIMTGTSGRGETQYF.

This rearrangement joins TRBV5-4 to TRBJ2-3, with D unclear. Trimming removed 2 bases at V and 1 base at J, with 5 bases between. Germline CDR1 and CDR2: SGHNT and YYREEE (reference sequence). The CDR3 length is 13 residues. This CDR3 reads CASSFYGTDTQYF. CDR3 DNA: TGTGCCAGCAGCTTTTATGGCACAGATACGCAGTATTTT.

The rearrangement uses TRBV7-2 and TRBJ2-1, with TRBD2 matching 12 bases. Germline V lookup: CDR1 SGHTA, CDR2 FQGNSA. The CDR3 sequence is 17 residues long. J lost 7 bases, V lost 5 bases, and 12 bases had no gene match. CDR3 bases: TGTGCCAGCAGCCTCAGTGGTGGGCTAGCGGGGGGGAATGAGCAGTTCTTC. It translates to CASSLSGGLAGGNEQFF.